The 18 T cell receptor beta chains presented below share a single source sample, sequenced in a study of T cell responses to AZD1222 COVID-19 vaccine (dated by TCRdb to the early 2020s). The time point label, as the study defines it: baseline before first vaccination. Library creation used the immunoSEQ multiplex PCR assay. The source is immuneACCESS, and TCRdb retained only in-frame sequences with V and J called. Part of the clones is not carried over; for the studies checked, unresolved V genes explain less than half of this, and the remainder is unexplained. The sample has some 120,000 clones on record, roughly nine tenths of them singletons. The ten most abundant clones make up over 2.5% of the sample. Here the sequenced sample was peripheral blood, taken on day 0 of AZD1222 vaccination. The receptor set was obtained from an adult in good health.

The chain couples TRBV11-1 to TRBJ1-1; the D gene is possibly TRBD1 (5 bases). The V end lost 8 bases, the J end lost 4 bases, and 14 bases lay between the germline ends. Germline CDR1 is SGHAT and CDR2 is FQDESV (reference sequence). There are 13 residues in the CDR3. The DNA of the CDR3 is TGTGCCAGCCGACGACAGCTTTCCACTGAAGCTTTCTTT. It specifies CASRRQLSTEAFF.

This chain connects TRBV7-2 to TRBJ2-7; tentatively, D is TRBD1 (6 bases). Per germline, CDR1 SGHTA and CDR2 FQGNSA. This CDR3 region has 15 residues. The germline V and J ends were trimmed by 5 bases and 2 bases, with 16 bases remaining between them. The CDR3 nucleotides read TGTGCCAGCAGCCTCAGGACAGTCCCCACCTACGAGCAGTACTTC. Encoded protein: CASSLRTVPTYEQYF.

V and J are TRBV30 and TRBJ2-3; D uncertain. The CDR3 totals 14 residues. The V and J ends lost 0 bases and 1 base respectively, with 8 bases between them. In germline, CDR1 is GTSNPN, CDR2 SVGIG (reference sequence). CDR3 nucleotides: TGTGCCTGGAGTGTATCCGATGGCACAGATACGCAGTATTTT. It specifies CAWSVSDGTDTQYF.

V usage is TRBV11-2 and J usage is TRBJ1-5; unclear D gene. Trimming took 4 bases from V and 7 from J, leaving 11 bases between them. CDR3 length: 13 residues. The V gene's germline CDR1 is SGHAT and CDR2 FQNNGV. In DNA, the CDR3 is TGTGCCAGCAGCTCCGGCGGCGAACAGCCCCAGCATTTT. Amino acid sequence: CASSSGGEQPQHF.

This clone was observed once. V usage is TRBV10-3 and J usage is TRBJ2-3, with 9 bases lining up with TRBD1. V lost 8 bases, J lost 7 bases, and 10 bases stayed unmatched. CDR3 length equals 14 residues. Germline V CDR1 and CDR2: ENHRY, SYGVKD. CDR3 DNA: TGTGCCATCGCCCCCGACAGGGGGACAAATACGCAGTATTTT. Its protein is CAIAPDRGTNTQYF.

The gene calls are TRBV7-8 and TRBJ2-7; D may be TRBD2 (5 bases). This CDR3 is 15 amino acids long. V lost 2 bases, J lost 3 bases, and 14 bases lay in between. Germline CDR1 and CDR2: SGHVS and FQNEAQ. CDR3 nucleotide sequence: TGTGCCAGCAGCTTATTTATCCCGGGAATCTACGAGCAGTACTTC. It specifies CASSLFIPGIYEQYF.

The V gene is TRBV12-1, the J gene TRBJ1-2; TRBD1, the table's D call, was not compared with the DNA. TRBV12-1 is a pseudogene. This CDR3 has 13 amino acids. The CDR3 nucleotides read TGTGCCAGCAAAGGGACAGGGGAGAGAGGCTACACCTTC. Translation gives CASKGTGERGYTF.

The chain uses TRBV29-1 and TRBJ2-1; 12 positions agree with TRBD2. Germline trimming cut 3 bases from V and 8 bases from J; bases unmatched to any gene: 8. Germline-derived CDR1 and CDR2 are SQVTM and ANQGSEA. The CDR3 sequence is 15 residues long. The CDR3 nucleotides read TGCAGCGTTGAGACGACTAGCGGGAGTAAATATGAGCAGTTCTTC. This encodes CSVETTSGSKYEQFF.

V gene TRBV5-1 combines with J gene TRBJ2-7; D call uncertain. Per the germline V gene, CDR1 is SGHRS and CDR2 is YFSETQ. The CDR3 contains 12 residues. V lost 1 base and J 4 bases, leaving 6 bases between the germline ends. CDR3 protein: CASSLKGYEQYF. The CDR3 bases are TGCGCCAGCAGCTTGAAAGGTTACGAGCAGTACTTC.

The chain joins TRBV9 to TRBJ2-2; 7 positions match TRBD2. The V segment lost 0 bases and the J segment 4 bases; nucleotides outside the gene matches: 6. This CDR3 has 16 amino acids. CDR1 SGDLS and CDR2 YYNGEE come from the germline V gene. CDR3 coding DNA: TGTGCCAGCAGCGTAGCCCTTGGGGGGGGCACCGGGGAGCTGTTTTTT. This codes for CASSVALGGGTGELFF.

The chain joins TRBV5-1 to TRBJ2-3, with 8 bases that match TRBD2. CDR1 and CDR2 from the germline V gene are SGHRS and YFSETQ. This CDR3 has 15 amino acids. V was clipped by 3 bases and J by 4 bases; unmatched bases: 7. For the CDR3, the DNA is TGCGCCAGCAGCTCCGGACTAGCTCGCGCAGATACGCAGTATTTT. This encodes CASSSGLARADTQYF.

V is TRBV4-1 and J is TRBJ1-5; TRBD1 might be the D (6 bases). Germline lookup yields CDR1 MGHRA and CDR2 YSYEKL. The CDR3 extends over 17 amino acids. Trimming removed 4 bases from V and 6 bases from J, with 22 bases in between. The CDR3 reads CASSPLQKGTRSQPQHF. CDR3 DNA: TGCGCCAGCAGCCCCCTCCAGAAAGGGACAAGGAGTCAGCCCCAGCATTTT.

This clone was seen just once. This CDR3 is also generated by other DNA sequences in the sample. J is TRBJ2-1 and V is TRBV5-1; 11 bases line up with TRBD2. After removal of 4 bases from V and 4 bases from J, the junction contained 4 bases not matched to a gene. Germline CDR1 SGHRS, CDR2 YFSETQ. The length of the CDR3 is 15 residues. Written as DNA, the CDR3 is TGCGCCAGCAGCCCACGACTAGCGGGATACAATGAGCAGTTCTTC. It specifies CASSPRLAGYNEQFF.

The chain uses TRBV7-6 and TRBJ2-1; D uncertain. Trimming pared 6 bases from V and 0 bases from J, leaving 12 bases between. The CDR3 runs 15 residues. CDR1 and CDR2 (germline): SGHVS, FNYEAQ. The CDR3 sequence is CASSSDLSSYNEQFF. The CDR3 region has the DNA TGTGCCAGCAGTTCTGACCTTAGCTCCTACAATGAGCAGTTCTTC.

J is TRBJ2-5 and V is TRBV29-1, with D unresolved. Germline V CDR1 and CDR2: SQVTM, ANQGSEA. V lost 2 bases to trimming and J lost 5 bases, with 9 bases between them. The CDR3 has 12 amino acids. The CDR3, as DNA: TGCAGCGTTGAAAACCCGCCGGAGACCCAGTACTTC. Encoded protein: CSVENPPETQYF. Complete variable domain (other parts from reference TRBV29-1 and TRBJ2-5): SAVISQKPSRDICQRGTSLTIQCQVDSQVTMMFWYRQQPGQSLTLIATANQGSEATYESGFVIDKFPISRPNLTFSTLTVSNMSPEDSSIYLCSVENPPETQYFGPGTRLLVL.

This clone came up once. The chain joins TRBV27 to TRBJ1-4; TRBD1 might be the D (5 bases). CDR3 length: 16 residues. Germline V lookup: CDR1 MNHEY, CDR2 SMNVEV (reference sequence). V was trimmed by 2 bases and J by 3 bases, leaving 13 bases between them. In nucleotides, the CDR3 is TGTGCCAGCAGTTTAGGGGACGGAATTTCTAATGAAAAACTGTTTTTT. Amino acid sequence: CASSLGDGISNEKLFF.

This chain links TRBV9 with TRBJ1-1, with D tentatively TRBD1 (6 bases). The CDR3 runs 14 residues. The V gene lost 4 bases and the J gene lost 6 bases, with 16 bases spanning the gap. Germline CDR1 and CDR2: SGDLS and YYNGEE. CDR3 region: CASSPMGYRAEAFF. Here the CDR3 DNA reads TGTGCCAGCAGCCCGATGGGGTACAGGGCTGAAGCTTTCTTT.

The V call is TRBV30, the J call TRBJ2-1; D unresolved. Germline CDR1 and CDR2: GTSNPN and SVGIG (reference sequence). The CDR3 contains 12 residues. The V and J ends lost 2 bases and 12 bases respectively, with 14 bases between them. DNA for the CDR3: TGTGCCTGGAGTCGGACCGGCGACGGGCAGTTCTTC. It is translated as CAWSRTGDGQFF.